This TCR beta chain was captured by sequencing in a study of cytomegalovirus exposure and HLA in healthy donors. 13 Jbeta primers and 60 Vbeta primers were used for the PCR. TCRdb's table, derived via immunoSEQ multiplex PCR, lists solely in-frame clones and lacks some. The sample yields around 70,000 clones, of which the top ten take up about 0.82%. CDR1 SGDLS and CDR2 YYNGEE come from the germline V gene. The CDR3 consists of 14 residues. Deletions cut 0 bases from V and 5 bases from J, with 10 bases between. The sequencing sample was made of PBMCs. The V call is TRBV9, the J call TRBJ2-3; the D is unclear. The receptor's source is a boy younger than 18 in good health and CMV-seronegative. Written as DNA, the CDR3 is TGTGCCAGCAGCGTAGGGCTTGATGAAGATACGCAGTATTTT. Translation: CASSVGLDEDTQYF.